This TCR beta chain was captured by sequencing in a study of blood T cells in healthy people across ages (dated by TCRdb to 2015 to 2017). Concerning the study at large: Template switching captured roughly one uniquely barcoded TCR beta cDNA molecule per two T cells in model experiments. The donors were divided into four age groups: young (average around 16 years), middle-aged (about 41), aged (about 62) and long-lived (about 90). To avoid experimental bias, donors of different ages were distributed randomly across sequencing lanes. The study analyzed two additional independent replicas of 1 million unique cDNA reads from the same blood draw for two donors, one aged 18 to 30 and one aged 80 or older. Age-related changes in TCR beta repertoire diversity were measured in the study by deep sequencing normalized with unique cDNA molecular identifiers.

The library was obtained by 5' RACE. Sequencing relied on an Illumina HiSeq 2500. A second about 6 to 11 cycle PCR used a sample-barcoded 5' primer and a J-beta primer mix. Each TCR beta cDNA molecule received a unique molecular identifier from a template-switch 5' adaptor carrying 12 random nucleotides. At least 3 million CDR3-containing paired-end reads were obtained from each sample. All of the RNA was converted into first-strand cDNA using the Mint cDNA synthesis kit, with a TRBC-specific oligonucleotide serving as the primer. All cDNA was treated with uracil-DNA glycosylase and then went through a first 18-cycle PCR with the universal primers M1SS and BC2_uni_R. The authors processed their data as follows. For normalization, 1 million high-quality reads were randomly selected from each sample, with every read carrying a distinct molecular identifier. Reads with shared molecular identifiers were discarded instead of being binned into consensus sequences. CDR3 identification, clonotype clustering and error correction used MiTCR with a Q25 quality threshold and the strictest error-elimination algorithm. A nonparametric unseen species model with Euler transformation was used to estimate lower-bound total TCR beta diversity. The public sequencing data were trimmed at Q25 with fastp and processed into clonotypes with MiXCR by TCRdb, which kept only in-frame beta chains. Rows are combined by CDR3 protein, so each entry shows the most common genes and DNA. The V and J calls were determined by TCRdb, not by the authors. The sample has some 730,000 distinct CDR3 sequences on record, about 24% of them singletons. Clones ranked in the top ten supply roughly 22% of the sample.

As for this clonotype: Its antigen target is currently unknown. The record has no base qualities; no much larger clone is one base away.

Broad study findings and their caveats: Compared with the aged group, the long-lived group had more naive CD4+ T cells, fewer expanded clones and increased TCR diversity, suggesting age selection. Because the CMV infection status of the donors was unknown, age-related changes in expanded clonotypes may potentially have been confounded. There was a strong correlation between observed TCR beta diversity and the percentage of naive T cells measured by flow cytometry. Conclusive comparison of naive and antigen-experienced compartments was prevented by the profiling of bulk unsorted PBMCs. Total diversity estimates from one million sequenced T cells were considered lower bounds and underestimates. As age increased, observed TCR beta diversity per million T cells dropped in a roughly linear way, and a significant reduction was already evident by age 40.

Germline trimming: 7 bases from V, 1 base from J; junction bases outside gene matches: 4. Counted from cysteine to phenylalanine, this CDR3 has 14 amino acids. Only the CDR3 part of the read is kept: 42 bases, read in frame from the first base. Donors were a few dozen systemically healthy Caucasian individuals from Russia aged roughly 6 to 95 years. Ten milliliters of peripheral blood were drawn from each donor into EDTA-treated Vacutainer tubes. PBMCs were isolated by Ficoll-Paque density-gradient centrifugation, with at least 7 million obtained per sample. Trizol reagent was used to extract total RNA from the PBMCs, yielding at least 5 micrograms per sample. For every donor, flow cytometry on a PBMC aliquot measured the percentage of naive CD45RAhigh/CD27high T cells.

This receptor was obtained from a man between 65 and 85 years old in good health. The V and J genes are TRBV12-3 or TRBV12-4 and TRBJ1-1; 9 bases in the middle match TRBD1. The specimen sequenced was blood. The DNA sequence is TGTGCCAGCATCCCACAGGGGGCGAACACTGAAGCTTTCTTT. This yields the protein CASIPQGANTEAFF.